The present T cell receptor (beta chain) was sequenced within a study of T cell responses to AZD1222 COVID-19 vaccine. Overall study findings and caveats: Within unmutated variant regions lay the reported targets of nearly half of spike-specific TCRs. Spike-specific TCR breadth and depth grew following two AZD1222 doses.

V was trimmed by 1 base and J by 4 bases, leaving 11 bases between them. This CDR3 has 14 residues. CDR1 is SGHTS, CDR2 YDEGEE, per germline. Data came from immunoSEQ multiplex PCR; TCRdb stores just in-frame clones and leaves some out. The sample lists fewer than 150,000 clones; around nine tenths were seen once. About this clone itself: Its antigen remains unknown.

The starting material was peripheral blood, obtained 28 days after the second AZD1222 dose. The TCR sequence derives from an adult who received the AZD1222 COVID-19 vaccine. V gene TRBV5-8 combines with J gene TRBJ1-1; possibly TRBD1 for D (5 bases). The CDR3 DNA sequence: TGTGCCAGCAGCTTGCGGGGCAGGACCACTGAAGCTTTCTTT. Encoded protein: CASSLRGRTTEAFF.